The 2 T cell receptor beta chains presented below share a single source sample, sequenced in a study of T-cell reconstitution after alpha-beta-depleted transplantation in children. Unique molecular identifiers tagged the TCRbeta library. TCRdb ran MiXCR on the PCR reads and lists one entry per CDR3 protein. The table has 25,000 to 30,000 distinct CDR3 sequences, about 5.8% seen once. The source was PBMCs, mostly from graft donor cells, collected 180 days after TCRalphabeta/CD19-depleted stem cell transplant. The receptors shown here come from a male patient younger than 18 who had a stem cell transplant for acute myeloid leukemia, so the T cells may come from the graft donor.

The chain uses TRBV6-5 and TRBJ1-1; D not certain. The CDR3 extends over 16 amino acids. V lost 0 bases and J 1 base, leaving 12 bases between the germline ends. The germline CDR1 and CDR2 sequences are MNHEY and SVGAGI. The CDR3 sequence: CASSYSRRTGNTEAFF. The CDR3 bases are TGTGCCAGCAGTTACTCCAGAAGGACGGGGAACACTGAAGCTTTCTTT.

This clonotype was counted many times. The genes are TRBV5-1 and TRBJ2-5; D may match TRBD1 or TRBD2 (6 bases each). Germline assignment: CDR1 SGHRS and CDR2 YFSETQ. The V gene lost 4 bases and the J gene lost 5 bases, with 21 bases spanning the gap. The CDR3 consists of 16 residues. CDR3 bases: TGCGCCAGCAGCCCAGGGGACTTAGCCTCAGGGGAGACCCAGTACTTC. This translates into CASSPGDLASGETQYF.